One and the same sample provided the 5 T cell receptor beta chains below, sequenced in a study of blood T cell repertoires in COVID-19. The protocol was immunoSEQ multiplex PCR, while the TCRdb copy is restricted to in-frame clones and leaves out a portion. The data show 200,000 to 300,000 clones, more than 70% seen once. The specimen sequenced was peripheral blood. The receptors here all came from a woman between 40 and 55 years old who had recovered from COVID-19.

About this clone itself: The sample has other DNA sequences that encode this CDR3 too. The rearrangement links TRBV30 to TRBJ2-1, with 7 bases that match TRBD2. V gave up 2 bases and J gave up 3 bases; unmatched junction bases: 7. The CDR3 sequence is 15 residues long. Germline V gives CDR1 GTSNPN, CDR2 SVGIG (reference sequence). CDR3 DNA: TGTGCCTGGAGTTGGGCTAGCGGTCTCTACAATGAGCAGTTCTTC. It translates to CAWSWASGLYNEQFF.

This chain links TRBV7-9 with TRBJ2-1; tentatively, D is TRBD1 (5 bases). The CDR3 extends over 15 amino acids. V lost 5 bases to trimming and J lost 2 bases, with 13 bases between them. The V gene's germline CDR1 is SEHNR and CDR2 FQNEAQ (reference sequence). The CDR3 region has the DNA TGTGCCAGCAGCCCGCAGGGTCGCCCCTACAATGAGCAGTTCTTC. This gives the protein CASSPQGRPYNEQFF.

This clone was detected once. The chain recombines TRBV28 with TRBJ1-2; the D is unclear. V lost 7 bases and J 8 bases, leaving 14 bases between the germline ends. Germline assignment: CDR1 MDHEN and CDR2 SYDVKM. The CDR3 consists of 12 residues. CDR3: CASTTAGVGYTF. In nucleotides, the CDR3 is TGTGCCAGCACCACCGCCGGGGTGGGCTACACCTTC.

V is TRBV30 and J is TRBJ1-2; TRBD1 is a possible D gene (6 bases). The CDR3 is 13 amino acids. Trimming took 0 bases from V and 7 from J, leaving 12 bases between them. The germline V gene encodes CDR1 GTSNPN and CDR2 SVGIG (reference sequence). CDR3 nucleotide sequence: TGTGCCTGGAGTGTATTGGCAGGGGCTGGCTACACCTTC. It codes for CAWSVLAGAGYTF.

This clone was detected only once. This chain connects TRBV3-1 (or the pseudogene TRBV3-2) to TRBJ2-5, with 10 bases identical to TRBD1. The ends lost 6 bases at V and 3 bases at J; junction bases unmatched: 10. In germline, CDR1 is LGHDT, CDR2 YNNKEL (reference sequence). There are 16 residues in the CDR3. This CDR3 reads CASRETGQGTKETQYF. CDR3 nucleotide sequence: TGTGCCAGCAGAGAAACGGGACAGGGGACCAAAGAGACCCAGTACTTC.